This T cell receptor (beta chain) emerged from a study of blood T cell repertoires in COVID-19. Overall study context: Some COVID-19 samples were acute and others convalescent; all came from the United States, Italy and Spain.

Authors' analysis steps: Nucleated cell number was recorded as an estimate derived from reference gene primer amplification. Clones were read by immunoSEQ multiplex PCR, and TCRdb kept only the in-frame ones, dropping some. Clonal size and the V and J genes are those of that table, whereas D and trimming came from the DNA. Found here are around 97,000 clones, around nine tenths of them singletons; the top ten hold approximately 15%. A word on this clone: The CDR3 does not close with the conserved phenylalanine or tryptophan, likely indicating a read error. Because the CDR3's place on the DNA is in doubt, the DNA is left out and the CDR3 is given as listed by TCRdb.

The TCR was taken from a human donor in a cohort sampled during active COVID-19. Sequenced input: peripheral blood.

The CDR3 loop reads CASSVVQQT. J is TRBJ2-7 and V is TRBV9; the DNA was not compared with TRBD1, the D call given in the table. The CDR3 comprises 9 residues, both ends counted. Germline values: CDR1 SGDLS, CDR2 YYNGEE.